The 7 T cell receptor beta chains below come from one sample, sequenced in a study of T cell repertoires in cytomegalovirus infection. TCRdb reprocessed the reads with MiXCR, giving one entry per CDR3 protein. The repertoire includes 900,000 to 950,000 distinct CDR3 sequences, under 40% of them detected once, and around an eighth sits in the top ten. These TCRs' antigens remain unknown. Sequencing used cultured CD8+ T cells from PBMCs, obtained from culture after CMV antigen stimulation. The receptors derive from a human donor in good health (CMV status not recorded). Some clones in this sample may be carry-over from other donors' samples.

This sequence joins TRBV7-8 and TRBJ2-2; 7 bases agree with TRBD2. The CDR3 totals 16 residues. V was clipped by 2 bases and J by 1 base; unmatched bases: 4. Germline V gene sequence: CDR1 SGHVS, CDR2 FQNEAQ. DNA of the CDR3: TGTGCCAGCAGCTTACTCCTAGCGGTGAACACCGGGGAGCTGTTTTTT. Translating it yields CASSLLLAVNTGELFF.

This clonotype was observed many times. This chain uses TRBV7-9 with TRBJ2-5, with D maybe TRBD2 (5 bases). The CDR3 is 14 amino acids. Trimming cost V 5 bases and J 0 bases, with 10 bases left between them. Germline CDR1 reads SEHNR; CDR2 reads FQNEAQ (reference sequence). The CDR3 DNA reads TGTGCCAGCAGCCCCACTAGGGACCAAGAGACCCAGTACTTC. Its translation: CASSPTRDQETQYF. The variable domain in full, completed from reference TRBV7-9 and TRBJ2-5, reads DTGVSQNPRHKITKRGQNVTFRCDPISEHNRLYWYRQTLGQGPEFLTYFQNEAQLEKSRLLSDRFSAERPKGSFSTLEIQRTEQGDSAMYLCASSPTRDQETQYFGPGTRLLVL.

V is TRBV7-4 and J is TRBJ2-5; tentative D call: TRBD1 (5 bases). CDR3 size: 14 residues. Trimming took off 3 bases at V and 3 bases at J, with 11 bases between the two ends. Per germline, CDR1 SGHVT and CDR2 SQSDAQ. CDR3 loop: CASSLAGNEETQYF. In DNA form, the CDR3 reads TGTGCCAGCAGCTTGGCAGGGAATGAAGAGACCCAGTACTTC.

The chain uses TRBV12-5 and TRBJ2-3, with 7 bases that match TRBD1. The length of the CDR3 is 16 residues. Germline V gene lookup returns CDR1 LGHNT and CDR2 FRNRAP. V dropped 2 bases and J dropped 2; count of bases not matched to a gene: 7. The CDR3 DNA reads as TGTGCTAGTGGTTTGTCACAAGGGGGCTACACAGATACGCAGTATTTT. This gives the protein CASGLSQGGYTDTQYF.

The chain employs TRBV9 and TRBJ2-2; D assignment may be TRBD1 or TRBD2 (6 bases each). The germline CDR1 and CDR2 sequences are SGDLS and YYNGEE. Trimming shortened V by 3 bases and J by 0 bases, and 15 bases separated the two germline ends. CDR3 length: 17 amino acids. Here the CDR3 reads CASSAPVRGANTGELFF. CDR3 coding DNA: TGTGCCAGCAGCGCCCCAGTGAGGGGGGCGAACACCGGGGAGCTGTTTTTT.

There are a few counts of this clonotype. V gene TRBV20-1 combines with J gene TRBJ1-3; 7 bases map to TRBD1. This CDR3 has 15 residues. Germline CDR1 is DFQATT and CDR2 is SNEGSKA (reference sequence). With 6 bases clipped from V and 0 bases from J, the junction kept 8 bases outside the gene matches. CDR3 sequence (DNA): TGCAGTGCAGAGGGACAGAGGGTCTCTGGAAACACCATATATTTT. Its protein product is CSAEGQRVSGNTIYF.

For this clonotype: A much bigger clone sits one base away, suggesting this may be a read error. V usage is TRBV7-6 and J usage is TRBJ1-4, with 7 nucleotides matching TRBD1. Germline lookup yields CDR1 SGHVS and CDR2 FNYEAQ. The CDR3 runs 16 residues. In nucleotides, the CDR3 is TGTGTCAGCAGCTCACGGAAGGGACAGTTTAATGAAAAACTGTTTTTT. It specifies CVSSSRKGQFNEKLFF.